The sequence of this TCR beta chain was determined in a study of blood T cell repertoires in COVID-19. In the original analysis: The assay estimated nucleated cells by amplifying reference gene primers. The repertoire was sequenced with immunoSEQ multiplex PCR; TCRdb's copy has only in-frame clones and lacks some. That table furnishes V, J and clone size, whereas the DNA furnished D and trimming. The profile shows 300,000 to 450,000 clones, more than 70% of them singletons. This clone was seen repeatedly, ten times or more. The sequenced material came from peripheral blood. This TCR derives from a young woman with COVID-19, enrolled during active disease.

CDR3 sequence: CASARDREETQYF. The CDR3 DNA reads TGTGCCAGCGCCCGGGACAGGGAGGAGACCCAGTACTTC. V usage is TRBV2 and J usage is TRBJ2-5, with TRBD1 matching over 9 bases. The trim removed 8 bases at V and 5 bases at J, leaving 6 bases unmatched. Germline assignment: CDR1 SNHLY and CDR2 FYNNEI. The CDR3 totals 13 residues. The variable domain in full, with the rest retrieved from reference TRBV2 and TRBJ2-5, is EPEVTQTPSHQVTQMGQEVILRCVPISNHLYFYWYRQILGQKVEFLVSFYNNEISEKSEIFDDQFSVERPDGSNFTLKIRSTKLEDSAMYFCASARDREETQYFGPGTRLLVL.